This T cell receptor beta chain was identified during a study of blood T cell repertoires in COVID-19. Study-wide background: Sources were T cells, B-cell-depleted T cells, or PBMCs; the material itself was cDNA or gDNA.

In the original analysis: Reference gene primer amplification in the assay estimated nucleated cell counts. Profiled with immunoSEQ multiplex PCR; TCRdb holds only in-frame clones, not every one. V and J calls plus clone size are reproduced from that table; the DNA served to infer D and trimming. Of 24,000 or so clones in the sample, roughly 87% were seen once. The V end was cut by 6 bases, the J end by 3 bases, with 11 bases between. The CDR3 spans 13 residues. Germline CDR1 MNHNY, CDR2 SVGAGI (reference sequence). The chain combines TRBV6-6 with TRBJ1-2; D call uncertain. This sequence originates from a human donor in a cohort sampled during active COVID-19. The donor label of this sample is uncertain. The specimen was peripheral blood. CDR3 region: CASSLRTDYGYTF. The CDR3 DNA reads as TGTGCCAGCAGCCTTCGGACTGACTATGGCTACACCTTC.